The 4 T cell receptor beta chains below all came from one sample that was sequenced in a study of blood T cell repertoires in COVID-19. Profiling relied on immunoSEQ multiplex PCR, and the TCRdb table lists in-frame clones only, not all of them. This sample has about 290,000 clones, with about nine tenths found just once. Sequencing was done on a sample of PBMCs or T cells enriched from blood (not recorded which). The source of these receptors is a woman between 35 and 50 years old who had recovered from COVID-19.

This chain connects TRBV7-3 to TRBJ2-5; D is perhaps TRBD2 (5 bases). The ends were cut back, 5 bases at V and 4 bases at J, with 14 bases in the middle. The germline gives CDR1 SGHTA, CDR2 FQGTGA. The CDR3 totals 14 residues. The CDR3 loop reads CASSLAGEGETQYF. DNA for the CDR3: TGTGCCAGCAGCCTAGCCGGCGAGGGAGAGACCCAGTACTTC.

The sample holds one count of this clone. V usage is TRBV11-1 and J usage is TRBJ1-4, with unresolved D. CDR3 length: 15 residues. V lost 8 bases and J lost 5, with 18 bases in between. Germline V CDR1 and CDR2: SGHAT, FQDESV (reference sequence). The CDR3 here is CASQGLGLSNEKLFF. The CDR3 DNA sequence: TGTGCCAGCCAAGGTCTAGGACTCTCCAATGAAAAACTGTTTTTT.

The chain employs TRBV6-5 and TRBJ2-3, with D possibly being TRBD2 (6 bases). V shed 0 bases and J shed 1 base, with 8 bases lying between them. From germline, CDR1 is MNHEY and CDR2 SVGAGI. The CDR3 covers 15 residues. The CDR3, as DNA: TGTGCCAGCAGTTACTCGACTAGGGGCACAGATACGCAGTATTTT. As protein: CASSYSTRGTDTQYF.

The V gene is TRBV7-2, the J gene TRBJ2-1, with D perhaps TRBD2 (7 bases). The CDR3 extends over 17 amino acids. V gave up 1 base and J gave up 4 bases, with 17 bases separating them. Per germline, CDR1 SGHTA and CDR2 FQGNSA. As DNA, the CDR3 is TGTGCCAGCAGCTTAGGAGGGGGGGCTTTACCATACAATGAGCAGTTCTTC. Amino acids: CASSLGGGALPYNEQFF. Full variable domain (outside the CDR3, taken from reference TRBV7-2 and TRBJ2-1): GAGVSQSPSNKVTEKGKDVELRCDPISGHTALYWYRQSLGQGLEFLIYFQGNSAPDKSGLPSDRFSAERTGGSVSTLTIQRTQQEDSAVYLCASSLGGGALPYNEQFFGPGTRLTVL.